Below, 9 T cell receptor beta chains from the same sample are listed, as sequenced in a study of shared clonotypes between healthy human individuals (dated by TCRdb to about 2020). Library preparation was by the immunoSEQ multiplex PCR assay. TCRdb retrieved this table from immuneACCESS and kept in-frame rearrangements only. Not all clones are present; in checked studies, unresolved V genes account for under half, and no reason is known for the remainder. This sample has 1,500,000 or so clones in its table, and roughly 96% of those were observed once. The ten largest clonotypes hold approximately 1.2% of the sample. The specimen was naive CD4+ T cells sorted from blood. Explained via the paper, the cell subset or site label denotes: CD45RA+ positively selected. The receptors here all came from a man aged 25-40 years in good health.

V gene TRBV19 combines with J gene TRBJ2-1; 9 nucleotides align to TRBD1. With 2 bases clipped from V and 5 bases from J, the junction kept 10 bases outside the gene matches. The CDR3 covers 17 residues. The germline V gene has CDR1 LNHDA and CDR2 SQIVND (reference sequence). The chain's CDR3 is CASSINTGTGKNNEQFF. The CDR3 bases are TGTGCCAGTAGTATAAATACCGGGACAGGGAAAAACAATGAGCAGTTCTTC.

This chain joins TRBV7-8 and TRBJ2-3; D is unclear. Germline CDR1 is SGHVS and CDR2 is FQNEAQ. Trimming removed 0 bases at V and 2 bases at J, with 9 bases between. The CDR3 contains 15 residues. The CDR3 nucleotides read TGTGCCAGCAGCTTAGCGGTCAGGTACACAGATACGCAGTATTTT. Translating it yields CASSLAVRYTDTQYF. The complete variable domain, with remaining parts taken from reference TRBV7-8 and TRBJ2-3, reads GAGVSQSPRYKVAKRGQDVALRCDPISGHVSLFWYQQALGQGPEFLTYFQNEAQLDKSGLPSDRFFAERPEGSVSTLKIQRTQQEDSAVYLCASSLAVRYTDTQYFGPGTRLTVL.

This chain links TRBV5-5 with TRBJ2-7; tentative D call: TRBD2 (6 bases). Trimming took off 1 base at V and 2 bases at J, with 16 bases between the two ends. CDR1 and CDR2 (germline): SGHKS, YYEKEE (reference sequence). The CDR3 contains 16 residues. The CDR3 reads CASSLLRLARPYEQYF. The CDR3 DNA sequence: TGTGCCAGCAGCTTGTTGCGGCTAGCGAGACCCTACGAGCAGTACTTC.

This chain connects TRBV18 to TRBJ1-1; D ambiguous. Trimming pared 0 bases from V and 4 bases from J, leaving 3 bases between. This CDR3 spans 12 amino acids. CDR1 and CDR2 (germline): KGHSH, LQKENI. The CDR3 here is CASSPPSTEAFF. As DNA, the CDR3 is TGTGCCAGCTCACCACCATCCACTGAAGCTTTCTTT.

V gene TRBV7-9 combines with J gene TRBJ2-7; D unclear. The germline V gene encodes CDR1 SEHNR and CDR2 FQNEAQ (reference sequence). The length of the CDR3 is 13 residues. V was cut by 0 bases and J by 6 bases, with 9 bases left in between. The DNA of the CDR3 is TGTGCCAGCAGCTTAGCTTTTCCCGGCGAGCAGTACTTC. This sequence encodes CASSLAFPGEQYF.

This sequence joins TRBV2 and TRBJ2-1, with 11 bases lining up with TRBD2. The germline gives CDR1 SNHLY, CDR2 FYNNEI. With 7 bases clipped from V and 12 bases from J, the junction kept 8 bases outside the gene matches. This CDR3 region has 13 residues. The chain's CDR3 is CASKGLAAPAQFF. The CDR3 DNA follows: TGTGCCAGCAAGGGACTAGCGGCCCCGGCGCAGTTCTTC.

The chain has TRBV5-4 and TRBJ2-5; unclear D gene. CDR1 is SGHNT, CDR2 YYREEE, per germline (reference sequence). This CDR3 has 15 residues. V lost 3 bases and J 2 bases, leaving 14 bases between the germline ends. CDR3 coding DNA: TGTGCCAGCAGCTCACCCTCGTTCGAGCAAGAGACCCAGTACTTC. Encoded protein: CASSSPSFEQETQYF.

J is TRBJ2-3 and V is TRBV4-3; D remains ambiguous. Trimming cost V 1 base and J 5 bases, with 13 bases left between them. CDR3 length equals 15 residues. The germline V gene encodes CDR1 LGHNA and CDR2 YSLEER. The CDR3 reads CASSQGPFGGDTQYF. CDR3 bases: TGCGCCAGCAGCCAAGGCCCGTTTGGTGGAGATACGCAGTATTTT.

The CDR3 loop is CAITARMNTEAFF. The CDR3 nucleotides read TGTGCCATCACGGCAAGGATGAACACTGAAGCTTTCTTT. The chain couples TRBV10-3 to TRBJ1-1; D is uncertain. The CDR3 contains 13 residues. Trimming took off 7 bases at V and 0 bases at J, with 9 bases between the two ends. CDR1 and CDR2 (germline): ENHRY, SYGVKD.